This T cell receptor beta chain was identified in a study of T cell repertoires in ileal Crohn's disease. As for the study in general: From the resection specimen's proximal margin, biopsies were taken as MI.

The time point was: proximal margin of the surgical specimen (macroscopically non-inflamed). Adults with ileal or ileocolonic Crohn's disease and an indication for resection were eligible. The data were produced by immunoSEQ multiplex PCR, yet TCRdb's version contains in-frame clones alone and is incomplete. The sample records some 2,800 clones, 79% being singletons. The germline V gene encodes CDR1 SGHDT and CDR2 YYEEEE. There are 15 residues in the CDR3. The V end lost 4 bases, the J end lost 6 bases, and 17 bases lay between the germline ends. Regarding this clone: What it binds is unknown.

General observations from the study: Sorted CD8 T cells held more high-frequency clones than CD4.

Sequenced: ileal tissue. This chain connects TRBV5-6 to TRBJ1-5; D is possibly TRBD1 (5 bases). The receptor was derived from an adult with Crohn's disease. CDR3 sequence: CASSLLGVSGQPQHF. The CDR3 DNA follows: TGTGCCAGCAGCCTACTAGGGGTTTCGGGTCAGCCCCAGCATTTT.